The clone carrying this T cell receptor (beta chain) has more than one count but fewer than ten. Its antigen is still unknown. The data belong to a study of blood T cells in healthy people across ages. Overall study results and limits: A conclusive naive versus antigen-experienced comparison was prevented by the unsorted PBMCs.

With a J-beta primer mix and a sample-barcoded 5' primer, a second PCR ran about 7 to 12 cycles. TCRdb reanalysed the 5' RACE reads using MiXCR and keeps one entry per CDR3 protein. The sample consists of 1.5 million to 2 million distinct CDR3 sequences, roughly 30% of them appearing once. Looked up from germline, CDR1 is SGDLS and CDR2 is YYNGEE. J gave up 5 bases and V 3 bases, and 7 bases lay outside the gene matches. The CDR3 loop spans 14 amino acids. Every donor contributed about 10 milliliters of peripheral blood by blood draw. Samples had at least 7 million PBMCs isolated from them. The TCR originated in a woman aged 25 to 45 in good health. Specimen: blood. The chain carries TRBV9 and TRBJ2-7; 8 bases align to TRBD2. CDR3 DNA sequence: TGTGCCAGCAGCGCGGTAGCGGGGTCGGACGAGCAGTACTTC. It translates to CASSAVAGSDEQYF.